The 29 T cell receptor beta chains below come from one sample, sequenced in a study of cytomegalovirus exposure and HLA in healthy donors. PCR involved 60 Vbeta and 13 Jbeta primers. Assay: immunoSEQ multiplex PCR; the TCRdb copy retains only in-frame clones and omits some. The sample shows about 150,000 clones, 65% to 90% of them seen only once. Input material: PBMCs. All receptors come from a man aged 50 to 60 in good health and CMV-seropositive.

The CDR3 loop is CASSITPSANYGYTF. In DNA, the CDR3 is TGCGCCAGCAGCATAACCCCCTCAGCTAACTATGGCTACACCTTC. The chain joins TRBV5-1 to TRBJ1-2; D unclear. V was clipped by 4 bases and J by 0 bases, with 13 bases between them. The CDR3 covers 15 residues. Looked up from germline, CDR1 is SGHRS and CDR2 is YFSETQ.

This chain connects TRBV5-8 to TRBJ2-7; 8 nucleotides match TRBD1. The length of the CDR3 is 13 residues. The V gene end was trimmed by 8 bases and the J gene end by 1 base; junction bases not matched to a gene: 5. Per germline, CDR1 SGHTS and CDR2 YDEGEE. The CDR3 sequence: CASDRGLSYEQYF. CDR3 DNA: TGTGCCAGTGACAGGGGATTATCCTACGAGCAGTACTTC.

The chain couples TRBV5-4 to TRBJ2-2, with 9 bases fitting TRBD2. In germline, CDR1 is SGHNT, CDR2 YYREEE (reference sequence). The V gene end was trimmed by 3 bases and the J gene end by 3 bases; junction bases not matched to a gene: 3. The CDR3 sequence is 15 residues long. The CDR3 DNA sequence: TGTGCCAGCAGCTCGCGCGGGAGGGACACCGGGGAGCTGTTTTTT. Translation: CASSSRGRDTGELFF.

This chain joins TRBV19 and TRBJ1-5; possible D gene TRBD1, 5 bases. V shed 1 base and J shed 8 bases, with 24 bases lying between them. The CDR3 is 18 residues long. From germline, CDR1 is LNHDA and CDR2 SQIVND (reference sequence). The CDR3 spells CASSIGGLAFPGGKPQHF. DNA for the CDR3: TGTGCCAGTAGTATAGGGGGACTCGCCTTCCCTGGGGGTAAGCCCCAGCATTTT.

V is TRBV19 and J is TRBJ2-5; D is perhaps TRBD1 (5 bases). The CDR3 runs to 14 residues. V was pared by 1 base and J by 6 bases, with 12 bases between. CDR1 and CDR2 from the germline V gene are LNHDA and SQIVND (reference sequence). CDR3 loop: CASSIGSGPQTQYF. Here the CDR3 DNA reads TGTGCCAGTAGTATAGGGTCAGGGCCGCAGACCCAGTACTTC. Supplemented by reference TRBV19 and TRBJ2-5, the full variable domain reads DGGITQSPKYLFRKEGQNVTLSCEQNLNHDAMYWYRQDPGQGLRLIYYSQIVNDFQKGDIAEGYSVSREKKESFPLTVTSAQKNPTAFYLCASSIGSGPQTQYFGPGTRLLVL.

The gene calls are TRBV19 and TRBJ2-3; D is unclear. V was clipped by 3 bases and J by 5 bases, with 3 bases between them. CDR1 and CDR2 from the germline V gene are LNHDA and SQIVND (reference sequence). The CDR3 consists of 11 residues. CDR3 residues: CASSIRDTQYF. The CDR3 bases are TGTGCCAGTAGTATTAGAGATACGCAGTATTTT. Full variable domain (rest looked up from reference TRBV19 and TRBJ2-3): DGGITQSPKYLFRKEGQNVTLSCEQNLNHDAMYWYRQDPGQGLRLIYYSQIVNDFQKGDIAEGYSVSREKKESFPLTVTSAQKNPTAFYLCASSIRDTQYFGPGTRLTVL.

V is TRBV7-3 and J is TRBJ2-3; 9 positions match TRBD2. Per the germline V gene, CDR1 is SGHTA and CDR2 is FQGTGA. Trimming at V came to 1 base and at J to 9 bases, leaving 8 bases not matched to a gene. There are 15 residues in the CDR3. This CDR3 reads CASSLIAGARETQYF. In DNA form, the CDR3 reads TGTGCCAGCAGCTTAATAGCGGGGGCCCGGGAAACGCAGTATTTT.

V usage is TRBV19 and J usage is TRBJ2-5; 9 bases match TRBD1. The end of the DNA is better explained by TRBJ2-7, so the J call may be wrong. Germline V lookup: CDR1 LNHDA, CDR2 SQIVND (reference sequence). The CDR3 sequence is 15 residues long. The CDR3 protein is CASSKLGTGNYEQYF. CDR3 sequence (DNA): TGTGCCAGTAGTAAACTCGGGACAGGGAACTACGAGCAGTACTTC.

This chain uses TRBV6-7 with TRBJ2-7, with a tentative D call TRBD2 (6 bases). TRBV6-7 is identified as an open reading frame with a role that is uncertain. The CDR3 runs 13 residues. Trimming took 5 bases from V and 5 from J, leaving 13 bases between them. CDR3 sequence reads: CASSQTRSHEQYV. CDR3 sequence (DNA): TGTGCCAGCAGTCAGACTAGGTCCCACGAGCAGTACGTC.

This chain uses TRBV9 with TRBJ1-3, with a weak D call TRBD1 (6 bases). The CDR3 extends over 16 amino acids. The V end lost 3 bases, the J end lost 0 bases, and 13 bases lay between the germline ends. Germline CDR1 SGDLS, CDR2 YYNGEE. CDR3 in amino acids: CASSATTGISGNTIYF. CDR3 coding DNA: TGTGCCAGCAGCGCAACTACAGGGATCTCTGGAAACACCATATATTTT.

Details on this clone: A junction end diverges from the germline sequence, so it may reflect a read error. The chain couples TRBV7-9 to TRBJ2-5; D uncertain. This CDR3 contains 11 residues. The germline V gene has CDR1 SEHNR and CDR2 FQNEAQ (reference sequence). In DNA, the CDR3 is TGTTCCAGCAGCCCACAGTGGGCCCAGTACTTC. Translated: CSSSPQWAQYF.

The genes are TRBV9 and TRBJ1-3; TRBD1 matches 10 bases. This CDR3 region has 16 residues. Germline V CDR1 and CDR2: SGDLS, YYNGEE. Losses at the gene ends were 3 bases for V and 3 bases for J; bases not matched to a gene: 6. The DNA of the CDR3 is TGTGCCAGCAGCGCCGACAGGGGGCTAAGTGGAAACACCATATATTTT. This translates into CASSADRGLSGNTIYF.

The CDR3 loop is CASSSGQSPYEQYV. In nucleotides, the CDR3 is TGTGCCAGCAGCTCGGGACAGAGCCCCTACGAGCAGTACGTC. V is TRBV13 and J is TRBJ2-7; 7 nucleotides line up with TRBD1. The CDR3 length is 14 residues. The ends lost 4 bases at V and 2 bases at J; junction bases unmatched: 5. The V gene's germline CDR1 is PRHDT and CDR2 FYEKMQ (reference sequence).

The rearrangement links TRBV5-1 to TRBJ2-7, with 14 nucleotides matching TRBD2. CDR1 SGHRS and CDR2 YFSETQ come from the germline V gene. Germline trimming cut 3 bases from V and 1 base from J; bases unmatched to any gene: 9. This CDR3 is 18 amino acids long. DNA of the CDR3: TGCGCCAGCAGCTCTGGACTAGCGGGAGGCGAACCATCCTACGAGCAGTACGTC. Its translation: CASSSGLAGGEPSYEQYV.

The CDR3 region is CASSSSDRGSKWYGYTF. For the CDR3, the DNA is TGCGCCAGCAGCTCATCGGACAGGGGATCAAAGTGGTATGGCTACACCTTC. The V and J genes are TRBV5-1 and TRBJ1-2, with TRBD1 identical over 9 bases. This CDR3 has 17 amino acids. Germline lookup yields CDR1 SGHRS and CDR2 YFSETQ. Trimming removed 3 bases from V and 5 bases from J; junction bases left unmatched: 14.

The chain recombines TRBV29-1 with TRBJ2-5; D is perhaps TRBD1 (6 bases). Germline V gene lookup returns CDR1 SQVTM and CDR2 ANQGSEA. Trimming cost V 6 bases and J 3 bases, with 11 bases left between them. CDR3 length: 12 residues. CDR3 sequence: CSVGQKEETQYF. Written as DNA, the CDR3 is TGCAGCGTCGGACAGAAAGAAGAGACCCAGTACTTC.

This clone is a singleton in its sample. The CDR3 ends on some other residue instead of the conserved phenylalanine or tryptophan, so this is likely a read error. The J gene is TRBJ1-2, the V gene TRBV5-1; 8 bases map to TRBD1. Germline V gene sequence: CDR1 SGHRS, CDR2 YFSETQ. The CDR3 runs 16 residues. Trimming cost V 4 bases and J 4 bases; bases outside gene matches: 12. This CDR3 is CASSAHRQGHGYGYTL. The DNA of the CDR3 is TGCGCCAGCAGCGCACACCGACAGGGGCACGGCTATGGCTACACCCTC.

A remark on this clone: The same CDR3 is also encoded by other DNA sequences in this sample. V and J are TRBV2 and TRBJ1-5; 7 bases match TRBD1. Per germline, CDR1 SNHLY and CDR2 FYNNEI. The CDR3 contains 14 residues. The V segment lost 5 bases and the J segment 2 bases; nucleotides outside the gene matches: 3. CDR3 region: CASSRQGGNQPQHF. As DNA, the CDR3 is TGTGCCAGCAGTCGACAGGGCGGCAATCAGCCCCAGCATTTT. The entire variable domain, with the rest obtained from reference TRBV2 and TRBJ1-5, is as follows: EPEVTQTPSHQVTQMGQEVILRCVPISNHLYFYWYRQILGQKVEFLVSFYNNEISEKSEIFDDQFSVERPDGSNFTLKIRSTKLEDSAMYFCASSRQGGNQPQHFGDGTRLSIL.

The chain recombines TRBV19 with TRBJ2-1, with D possibly matching TRBD2 (6 bases). V dropped 5 bases and J dropped 6 bases, with 11 bases sitting between them. The V gene's germline CDR1 is LNHDA and CDR2 SQIVND (reference sequence). The CDR3 loop spans 13 amino acids. CDR3 residues: CASSAWRGNEQFF. CDR3 nucleotide sequence: TGTGCCAGTAGTGCTTGGCGGGGCAATGAGCAGTTCTTC.

The chain carries TRBV4-1 and TRBJ2-1, with 10 bases matching TRBD2. This CDR3 region has 19 residues. The ends lost 4 bases at V and 0 bases at J; junction bases unmatched: 12. Germline CDR1 MGHRA, CDR2 YSYEKL. CDR3 sequence (DNA): TGCGCCAGCAGCCCCGGTGGTAGCGGGGGGATGCGCTCCTACAATGAGCAGTTCTTC. As protein: CASSPGGSGGMRSYNEQFF.

The J gene is TRBJ2-2, the V gene TRBV6-5, with TRBD2 as a possible D gene (5 bases). The ends were cut back, 3 bases at V and 7 bases at J, with 9 bases in the middle. Germline CDR1 reads MNHEY; CDR2 reads SVGAGI. CDR3 length: 13 amino acids. This CDR3 is CASSYLARGELFF. The DNA of the CDR3 is TGTGCCAGCAGTTATTTAGCGCGCGGGGAGCTGTTTTTT.

The V gene is TRBV10-3, the J gene TRBJ2-1, with 7 bases aligning to TRBD2. From germline, CDR1 is ENHRY and CDR2 SYGVKD. The CDR3 covers 15 residues. J was trimmed by 3 bases and V by 0 bases; bases with no gene match: 2. CDR3 DNA: TGTGCCATCAGTGAGTCGAAGCGGGACTACAATGAGCAGTTCTTC. It is translated as CAISESKRDYNEQFF.

This clone was seen a handful of times. The rearrangement uses TRBV7-9 and TRBJ2-4; weak D call: TRBD2 (6 bases). CDR1 SEHNR and CDR2 FQNEAQ come from the germline V gene (reference sequence). V lost 5 bases to trimming and J lost 8 bases, with 13 bases between them. This CDR3 contains 13 residues. For the CDR3, the DNA is TGTGCCAGCAGCCGGGGCCGCGGGGACATTCAGTACTTC. Amino acids: CASSRGRGDIQYF.

This chain connects TRBV11-2 to TRBJ1-6; D unresolved. This CDR3 contains 14 residues. CDR1 and CDR2 from the germline V gene are SGHAT and FQNNGV. Between the trimmed V and J ends, which lost 6 bases and 9 bases, there was a span of 15 bases. In nucleotides, the CDR3 is TGTGCCAGCAGTTCGGGAGAGAGGTCTTCACCCCTCCACTTT. Translation: CASSSGERSSPLHF.

The chain employs TRBV6-6 and TRBJ1-1; D not certain. V was pared by 0 bases and J by 6 bases, with 8 bases between. The length of the CDR3 is 13 residues. Germline-derived CDR1 and CDR2 are MNHNY and SVGAGI (reference sequence). CDR3 protein: CASSYSGRPEAFF. CDR3 in DNA: TGTGCCAGCAGTTACTCGGGGAGGCCTGAAGCTTTCTTT.

CDR3 amino acids: CASSVAQGGIEAFF. The CDR3 DNA reads TGTGCCAGCAGCGTAGCTCAGGGGGGAATTGAAGCTTTCTTT. V usage is TRBV9 and J usage is TRBJ1-1; 7 nucleotides match TRBD1. Germline V gene lookup returns CDR1 SGDLS and CDR2 YYNGEE. V was pared by 0 bases and J by 7 bases, with 6 bases of the junction left unmatched. The CDR3 is made up of 14 amino acids.

This clone was seen a handful of times. The chain combines TRBV5-4 with TRBJ2-1; 8 bases line up with TRBD1. Trimming cost V 4 bases and J 4 bases; bases outside gene matches: 7. Per the germline V gene, CDR1 is SGHNT and CDR2 is YYREEE (reference sequence). This CDR3 comprises 15 residues. Here the CDR3 reads CASSPTGAEYNEQFF. The CDR3 coding sequence is TGTGCCAGCAGCCCGACAGGGGCCGAATACAATGAGCAGTTCTTC.

This clone appeared a single time. The CDR3 region is CASGLEPNSPLHF. In DNA, the CDR3 is TGTGCTAGTGGTTTGGAGCCCAATTCACCCCTCCACTTT. V is TRBV12-5 and J is TRBJ1-6; D is unclear. The CDR3 spans 13 residues. Trimming took 1 base from V and 7 from J, leaving 5 bases between them. Germline V gives CDR1 LGHNT, CDR2 FRNRAP.

The chain couples TRBV5-1 to TRBJ1-1; D possibly corresponds to TRBD1 (5 bases). This CDR3 is 15 amino acids long. Trimming shortened V by 0 bases and J by 2 bases, and 11 bases separated the two germline ends. Germline loops: CDR1 SGHRS, CDR2 YFSETQ. In nucleotides, the CDR3 is TGCGCCAGCAGCTTGGAGGGAAGGGGAAACACTGAAGCTTTCTTT. This codes for CASSLEGRGNTEAFF.